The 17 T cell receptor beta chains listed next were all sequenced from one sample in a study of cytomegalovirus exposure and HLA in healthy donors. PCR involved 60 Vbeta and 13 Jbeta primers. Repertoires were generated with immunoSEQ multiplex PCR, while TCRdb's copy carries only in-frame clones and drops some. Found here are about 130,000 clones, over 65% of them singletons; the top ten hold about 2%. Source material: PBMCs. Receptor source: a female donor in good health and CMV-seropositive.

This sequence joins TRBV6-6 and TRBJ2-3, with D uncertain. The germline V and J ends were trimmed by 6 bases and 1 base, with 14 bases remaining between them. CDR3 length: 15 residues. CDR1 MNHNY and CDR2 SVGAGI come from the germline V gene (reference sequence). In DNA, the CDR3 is TGTGCCAGCAGACTACCGGAATTTGGCACAGATACGCAGTATTTT. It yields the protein CASRLPEFGTDTQYF.

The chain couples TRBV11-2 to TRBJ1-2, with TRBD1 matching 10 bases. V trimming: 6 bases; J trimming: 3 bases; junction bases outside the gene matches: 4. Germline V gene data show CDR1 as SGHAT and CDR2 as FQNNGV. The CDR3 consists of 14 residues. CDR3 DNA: TGTGCCAGCAGGAGGACAGGGGGAGACTATGGCTACACCTTC. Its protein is CASRRTGGDYGYTF.

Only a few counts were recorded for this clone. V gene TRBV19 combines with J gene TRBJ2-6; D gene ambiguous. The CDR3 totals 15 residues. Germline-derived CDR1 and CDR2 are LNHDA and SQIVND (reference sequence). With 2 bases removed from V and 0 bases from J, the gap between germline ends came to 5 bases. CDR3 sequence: CASSINRSGANVLTF. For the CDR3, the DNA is TGTGCCAGTAGTATAAATCGCTCTGGGGCCAACGTCCTGACTTTC. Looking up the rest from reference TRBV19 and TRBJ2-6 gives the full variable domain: DGGITQSPKYLFRKEGQNVTLSCEQNLNHDAMYWYRQDPGQGLRLIYYSQIVNDFQKGDIAEGYSVSREKKESFPLTVTSAQKNPTAFYLCASSINRSGANVLTFGAGSRLTVL.

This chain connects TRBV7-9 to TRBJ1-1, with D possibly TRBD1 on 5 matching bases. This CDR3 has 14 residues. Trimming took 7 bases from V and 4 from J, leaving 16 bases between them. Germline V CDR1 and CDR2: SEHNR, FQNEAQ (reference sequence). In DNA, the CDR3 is TGTGCCAGCATCGTCCCGATGGGGGGCACTGAAGCTTTCTTT. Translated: CASIVPMGGTEAFF.

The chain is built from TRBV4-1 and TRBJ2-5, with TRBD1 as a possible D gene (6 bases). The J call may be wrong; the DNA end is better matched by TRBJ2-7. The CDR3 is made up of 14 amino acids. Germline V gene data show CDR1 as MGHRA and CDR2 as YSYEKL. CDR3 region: CASSQGTGFYEQYF. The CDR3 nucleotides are TGCGCCAGCAGCCAAGGAACAGGGTTCTACGAGCAGTACTTC.

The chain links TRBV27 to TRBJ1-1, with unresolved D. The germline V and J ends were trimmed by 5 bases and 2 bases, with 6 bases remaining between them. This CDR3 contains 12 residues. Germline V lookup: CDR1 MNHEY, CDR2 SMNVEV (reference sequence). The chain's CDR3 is CASSTINTEAFF. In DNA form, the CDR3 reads TGTGCCAGCAGTACTATCAACACTGAAGCTTTCTTT.

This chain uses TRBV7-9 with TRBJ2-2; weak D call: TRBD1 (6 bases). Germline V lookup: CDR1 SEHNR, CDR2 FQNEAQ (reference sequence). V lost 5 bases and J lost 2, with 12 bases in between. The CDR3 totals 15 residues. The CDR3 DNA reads TGTGCCAGCAGCAACCGGGACAAAAACACCGGGGAGCTGTTTTTT. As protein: CASSNRDKNTGELFF.

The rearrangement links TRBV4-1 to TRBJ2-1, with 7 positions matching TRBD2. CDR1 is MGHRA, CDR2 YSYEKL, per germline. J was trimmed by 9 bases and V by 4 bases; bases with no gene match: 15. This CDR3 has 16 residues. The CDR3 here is CASSRGLTSVISEQFF. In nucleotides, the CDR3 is TGCGCCAGCAGCCGGGGACTAACTAGCGTTATTAGTGAGCAGTTCTTC.

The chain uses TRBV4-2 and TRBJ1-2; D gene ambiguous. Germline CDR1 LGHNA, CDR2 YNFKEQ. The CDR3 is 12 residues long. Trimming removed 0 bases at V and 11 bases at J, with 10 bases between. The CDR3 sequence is CASSQESYVYTF. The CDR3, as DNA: TGTGCCAGCAGCCAAGAGTCCTATGTTTACACCTTC.

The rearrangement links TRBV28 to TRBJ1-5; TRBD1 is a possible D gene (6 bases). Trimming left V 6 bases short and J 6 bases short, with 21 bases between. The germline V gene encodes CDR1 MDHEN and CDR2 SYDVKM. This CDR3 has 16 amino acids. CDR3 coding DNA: TGTGCCAGCAGCCCAGTAACAGGGATCTCGATTCAGCCCCAGCATTTT. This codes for CASSPVTGISIQPQHF.

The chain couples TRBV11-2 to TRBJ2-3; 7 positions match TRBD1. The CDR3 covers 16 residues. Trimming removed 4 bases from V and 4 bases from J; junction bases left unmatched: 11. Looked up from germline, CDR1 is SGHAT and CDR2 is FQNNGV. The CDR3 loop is CASSSGTVGPADTQYF. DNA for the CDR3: TGTGCCAGCAGCTCCGGGACAGTAGGTCCTGCAGATACGCAGTATTTT.

CDR3 in amino acids: CASSYALGGGRRDTQYF. The CDR3 DNA follows: TGTGCCAGCAGCTACGCTCTGGGGGGAGGGCGGAGGGATACGCAGTATTTT. The rearrangement links TRBV7-2 to TRBJ2-3; the match to TRBD2 covers 7 bases. Per germline, CDR1 SGHTA and CDR2 FQGNSA. The CDR3 has 17 residues. Losses at the gene ends were 4 bases for V and 6 bases for J; bases not matched to a gene: 16. The variable domain in full, with the rest retrieved from reference TRBV7-2 and TRBJ2-3, is GAGVSQSPSNKVTEKGKDVELRCDPISGHTALYWYRQSLGQGLEFLIYFQGNSAPDKSGLPSDRFSAERTGGSVSTLTIQRTQQEDSAVYLCASSYALGGGRRDTQYFGPGTRLTVL.

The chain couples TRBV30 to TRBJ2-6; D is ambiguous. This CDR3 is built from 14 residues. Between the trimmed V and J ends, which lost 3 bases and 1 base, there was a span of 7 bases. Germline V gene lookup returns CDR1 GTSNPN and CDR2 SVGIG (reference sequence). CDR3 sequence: CAWRSRSGANVLTF. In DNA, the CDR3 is TGTGCCTGGAGGTCTAGGTCTGGGGCCAACGTCCTGACTTTC.

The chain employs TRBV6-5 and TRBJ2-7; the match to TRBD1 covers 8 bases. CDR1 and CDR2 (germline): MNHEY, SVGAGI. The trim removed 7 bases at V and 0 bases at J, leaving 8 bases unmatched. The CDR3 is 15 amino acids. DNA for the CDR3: TGTGCCAGCATTACAAAGACAGGGGTCTCCTACGAGCAGTACTTC. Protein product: CASITKTGVSYEQYF.

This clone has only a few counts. The CDR3 nucleotides are TGCGCCAGCAGCTTATCCGGGACGGGGGTCTACGAGCAGTACTTC. It is translated as CASSLSGTGVYEQYF. J is TRBJ2-7 and V is TRBV5-1; maybe TRBD2 (6 bases). With 2 bases removed from V and 3 bases from J, the gap between germline ends came to 15 bases. CDR3 length: 15 residues. Germline CDR1 SGHRS, CDR2 YFSETQ.

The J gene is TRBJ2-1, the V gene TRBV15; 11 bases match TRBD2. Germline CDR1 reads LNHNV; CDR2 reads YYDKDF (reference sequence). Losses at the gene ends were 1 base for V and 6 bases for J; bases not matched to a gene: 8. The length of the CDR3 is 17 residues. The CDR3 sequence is CATSRGITSGSGNEQFF. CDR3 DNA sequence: TGTGCCACCAGCAGAGGAATCACTAGCGGGAGTGGCAATGAGCAGTTCTTC. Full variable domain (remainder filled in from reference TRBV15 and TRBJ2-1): DAMVIQNPRYQVTQFGKPVTLSCSQTLNHNVMYWYQQKSSQAPKLLFHYYDKDFNNEADTPDNFQSRRPNTSFCFLDIRSPGLGDTAMYLCATSRGITSGSGNEQFFGPGTRLTVL.

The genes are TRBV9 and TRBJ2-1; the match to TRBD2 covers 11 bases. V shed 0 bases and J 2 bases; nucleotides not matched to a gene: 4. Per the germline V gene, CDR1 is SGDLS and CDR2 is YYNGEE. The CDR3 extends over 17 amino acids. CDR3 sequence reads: CASSVEGSGRAYNEQFF. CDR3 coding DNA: TGTGCCAGCAGCGTAGAGGGTAGCGGGAGGGCCTACAATGAGCAGTTCTTC.